The sequence of this T cell receptor beta chain was determined in a study of blood T cell repertoires in COVID-19. Enrollees, roughly 18 to 89 years old, lived in about two dozen US areas. In assigning cohorts, the study relied on participant-reported clinical history. Exposed participants encountered a COVID-19 case during the 2 weeks preceding study entry. Original methodology: Amplified reference gene primers provided the basis for estimating nucleated cell counts. Clones were read by immunoSEQ multiplex PCR, and TCRdb kept only the in-frame ones, dropping some. The DNA was the basis for D and trimming; V, J and clone size are from that table. The table records fewer than 250,000 clones, about 83% of them present only once. CDR1 is SGHAT and CDR2 is FQNNGV in the germline V gene. With 3 bases removed from V and 5 bases from J, the gap between germline ends came to 13 bases. The CDR3 runs 14 residues.

Sequenced sample: PBMCs or T cells enriched from blood (not recorded which). The chain recombines TRBV11-2 with TRBJ1-2; D is unresolved. This sequence originates from a woman in her thirties or forties who had been exposed to COVID-19. CDR3 sequence: CASSFWQAGYGYTF. In nucleotides, the CDR3 is TGTGCCAGCAGCTTCTGGCAGGCTGGGTATGGCTACACCTTC.